What follows is one T cell receptor (beta chain) and its context. A much larger clonotype is one base distant, so this may be a read error. Trimming took 3 bases from V and 0 from J, leaving 9 bases between them. The germline CDR1 and CDR2 sequences are DFQATT and SNEGSKA (reference sequence). CDR3 length equals 14 residues. TCRdb passed the 5' RACE reads through MiXCR, listing each CDR3 protein once. The sample includes about 54,000 distinct CDR3 sequences, 17% of them seen just once. The clonotype originates from a female donor with breast cancer. The gene calls are TRBV20-1 and TRBJ1-5; unclear D gene. Input material: naive CD4+ T cells sorted from blood. Described subset: naive CD4+ T cells, CD4+CD45RA+CD25-. CDR3 nucleotides: TGCAGTGCTAGTCGGGAGGTTAGCAATCAGCCCCAGCATTTT. This translates into CSASREVSNQPQHF.